The 18 T cell receptor beta chains presented below share a single source sample, sequenced in a study of a mutant IDH1 vaccine in newly diagnosed glioma. As to time point: baseline, week 1 (first vaccination visit). Stated treatment: pre-vaccination baseline after standard-of-care therapy. The repertoire was sequenced with immunoSEQ multiplex PCR; TCRdb's copy has only in-frame clones and lacks some. The data hold 45,000 to 65,000 clones, with 65% to 85% observed a single time. The input for sequencing was PBMCs, taken from a glioma patient treated with radiotherapy, temozolomide or both. These receptors were taken from a man between 18 and 35 years old with glioma.

In its sample, this clone was seen once. The chain combines TRBV6-5 with TRBJ1-3; maybe TRBD1 (5 bases). V dropped 6 bases and J dropped 4 bases, with 13 bases sitting between them. Germline V gene lookup returns CDR1 MNHEY and CDR2 SVGAGI. CDR3 length: 14 residues. DNA for the CDR3: TGTGCCAGCAGAGATCGACAGAGAGGAAACACCATATATTTT. This encodes CASRDRQRGNTIYF.

The chain is built from TRBV11-2 and TRBJ2-2; the match to TRBD1 covers 9 bases. V lost 5 bases, J lost 2 bases, and 6 bases stayed unmatched. Germline assignment: CDR1 SGHAT and CDR2 FQNNGV. The CDR3 runs to 16 residues. CDR3 protein: CASSPRDRVNTGELFF. In nucleotides, the CDR3 is TGTGCCAGCAGCCCGCGGGACAGGGTAAACACCGGGGAGCTGTTTTTT. The complete variable domain, with remaining parts taken from reference TRBV11-2 and TRBJ2-2, reads EAGVAQSPRYKIIEKRQSVAFWCNPISGHATLYWYQQILGQGPKLLIQFQNNGVVDDSQLPKDRFSAERLKGVDSTLKIQPAKLEDSAVYLCASSPRDRVNTGELFFGEGSRLTVL.

The CDR3 nucleotides are TGTGCCAGCAGCTCACAGGAAGGGAGCTCCTACGAGCAGTACTTC. The encoded protein is CASSSQEGSSYEQYF. The chain joins TRBV7-6 to TRBJ2-7; the D call may be TRBD1 or TRBD2 (5 bases each). The CDR3 has 15 amino acids. The V gene's germline CDR1 is SGHVS and CDR2 FNYEAQ. V lost 4 bases to trimming and J lost 0 bases, with 13 bases between them.

The chain recombines TRBV5-1 with TRBJ1-1; tentatively, D is TRBD1 (6 bases). The CDR3 has 13 amino acids. Germline V gene data show CDR1 as SGHRS and CDR2 as YFSETQ. Trimming removed 8 bases from V and 1 base from J, with 12 bases in between. CDR3 nucleotide sequence: TGCGCCAGTTCAGGACAGTCGAACACTGAAGCTTTCTTT. Its protein product is CASSGQSNTEAFF.

The rearrangement links TRBV4-3 to TRBJ2-1; D is unclear. CDR3 length equals 15 residues. Deletions cut 1 base from V and 6 bases from J, with 13 bases between. Germline CDR1 is LGHNA and CDR2 is YSLEER. The CDR3 DNA is TGCGCCAGCAGCCAAGCATATCCGGAGATCAATGAGCAGTTCTTC. It specifies CASSQAYPEINEQFF.

This clone came up a few times. V is TRBV28 and J is TRBJ1-2; D unresolved. Per germline, CDR1 MDHEN and CDR2 SYDVKM. The V end lost 2 bases, the J end lost 4 bases, and 5 bases lay between the germline ends. CDR3 length equals 12 residues. The chain's CDR3 is CASSLEGYGYTF. CDR3 in DNA: TGTGCCAGCAGTTTAGAGGGCTATGGCTACACCTTC.

This chain links TRBV27 with TRBJ1-2; 10 bases line up with TRBD1. The CDR3 totals 16 residues. Germline V CDR1 and CDR2: MNHEY, SMNVEV (reference sequence). After removal of 5 bases from V and 5 bases from J, the junction contained 11 bases not matched to a gene. The CDR3 sequence: CASSPKGTGVVYGYTF. Written as DNA, the CDR3 is TGTGCCAGCAGTCCCAAGGGGACAGGGGTTGTATATGGCTACACCTTC.

The chain is built from TRBV5-1 and TRBJ2-7; the D gene is possibly TRBD2 (5 bases). With 1 base removed from V and 3 bases from J, the gap between germline ends came to 11 bases. The CDR3 is 14 amino acids. Germline V lookup: CDR1 SGHRS, CDR2 YFSETQ. DNA for the CDR3: TGCGCCAGCAGCTTGTGGGCGGGTGACTACGAGCAGTACTTC. Its translation is CASSLWAGDYEQYF.

This clone was detected only once. The genes are TRBV10-3 and TRBJ2-5; a weak D match, TRBD1 (6 bases). The ends were cut back, 4 bases at V and 3 bases at J, with 21 bases in the middle. The germline V gene has CDR1 ENHRY and CDR2 SYGVKD. This CDR3 is built from 17 residues. This chain's CDR3 is CAISGSSSGTLEETQYF. DNA of the CDR3: TGTGCCATCAGTGGCTCCAGCTCCGGGACACTAGAAGAGACCCAGTACTTC.

Only one count was recorded for this clone. This sequence joins TRBV4-3 and TRBJ1-3; D is uncertain. There are 15 residues in the CDR3. V gave up 0 bases and J gave up 7 bases, with 13 bases separating them. Per germline, CDR1 LGHNA and CDR2 YSLEER. The DNA for the CDR3 is TGCGCCAGCAGCCAAGATCGAGACATTTGGAACACCATATATTTT. Protein sequence: CASSQDRDIWNTIYF.

The chain joins TRBV6-1 to TRBJ2-7, with D possibly being TRBD1 (8 bases). V lost 5 bases to trimming and J lost 2 bases, with 16 bases between them. This CDR3 has 15 residues. Looked up from germline, CDR1 is MNHNS and CDR2 is SASEGT. CDR3 coding DNA: TGTGCCAGCAGTCTGGGGGGGACAGGCCCCTACGAGCAGTACTTC. Amino acid sequence: CASSLGGTGPYEQYF.

The chain is built from TRBV27 and TRBJ1-4; D is unclear. This CDR3 region has 15 residues. Looked up from germline, CDR1 is MNHEY and CDR2 is SMNVEV (reference sequence). V was pared by 2 bases and J by 0 bases, with 7 bases between. CDR3 DNA: TGTGCCAGCAGTTTAAGGGCAGCAACTAATGAAAAACTGTTTTTT. It codes for CASSLRAATNEKLFF. The full variable domain, with the rest looked up from reference TRBV27 and TRBJ1-4, is EAQVTQNPRYLITVTGKKLTVTCSQNMNHEYMSWYRQDPGLGLRQIYYSMNVEVTDKGDVPEGYKVSRKEKRNFPLILESPSPNQTSLYFCASSLRAATNEKLFFGSGTQLSVL.

This chain uses TRBV30 with TRBJ2-5; TRBD1 is a possible D gene (7 bases). Germline lookup yields CDR1 GTSNPN and CDR2 SVGIG (reference sequence). Between the trimmed V and J ends, which lost 2 bases and 5 bases, there was a span of 15 bases. The CDR3 has 14 amino acids. The CDR3 DNA reads TGTGCCTGGAGTAGGGTGACAGGGAGGGAGACCCAGTACTTC. Its protein is CAWSRVTGRETQYF.

As to this clone: At one boundary the junction diverges from the germline segment, which might be a read error. The chain combines TRBV7-6 with TRBJ1-2, with 10 bases fitting TRBD1. This CDR3 region has 17 residues. The germline V gene encodes CDR1 SGHVS and CDR2 FNYEAQ. DNA of the CDR3: TGTGCCAGCAGCTTAACGGCACCGGGACAGGGGAGAGGAAGGATATACTTC. It yields the protein CASSLTAPGQGRGRIYF.

The chain joins TRBV5-1 to TRBJ1-1; 9 bases align to TRBD1. From germline, CDR1 is SGHRS and CDR2 YFSETQ. V lost 5 bases, J lost 1 base, and 9 bases stayed unmatched. This CDR3 is 16 amino acids long. The CDR3 coding sequence is TGCGCCAGCAGATCGGGACAGGGAAGTACGAACACTGAAGCTTTCTTT. Its translation: CASRSGQGSTNTEAFF.

The chain links TRBV9 to TRBJ2-1, with D maybe TRBD2 (6 bases). The germline V gene has CDR1 SGDLS and CDR2 YYNGEE. This CDR3 spans 18 amino acids. Trimming removed 0 bases from V and 1 base from J, with 17 bases in between. CDR3 nucleotide sequence: TGTGCCAGCAGCGTAGGTCTTGGGAGTAGCGGATCCTACAATGAGCAGTTCTTC. Its protein is CASSVGLGSSGSYNEQFF.

V gene TRBV10-3 combines with J gene TRBJ2-5, with 9 bases that match TRBD1. CDR3 length: 15 amino acids. J lost 4 bases, V lost 2 bases, and 5 bases had no gene match. Germline loops: CDR1 ENHRY, CDR2 SYGVKD. This chain's CDR3 is CAISEPYRGRETQYF. The CDR3 DNA follows: TGTGCCATCAGTGAGCCTTACAGGGGGCGAGAGACCCAGTACTTC.

The count of this clone is one. The CDR3 DNA reads TGCGCCAGCAGCCAAGTTCGGGGGTTCCCTAGCAATCAGCCCCAGCATTTT. Translation gives CASSQVRGFPSNQPQHF. The chain employs TRBV4-3 and TRBJ1-5; perhaps TRBD1 as D (5 bases). CDR1 and CDR2 from the germline V gene are LGHNA and YSLEER. The length of the CDR3 is 17 residues. Trimming removed 1 base at V and 0 bases at J, with 13 bases between.